This T cell receptor beta chain came from a study of post-analysis software for immune sequencing data. Study outcomes and limitations: Among 5 or 6 TRBV segments more frequent in patients than controls were TRBV5-6, TRBV5-1 and TRBV20-1.

Each TCR beta cDNA library carried unique molecular identifiers. TCRdb processed the PCR reads anew with MiXCR; each CDR3 protein has one entry. Among 600,000 to 750,000 distinct CDR3 sequences listed, 55% to 60% were seen once. The table lists this clonotype with a few counts. Its antigen is not known. The length of the CDR3 is 14 residues. Germline V gene lookup returns CDR1 SNHLY and CDR2 FYNNEI. The V gene end was trimmed by 11 bases and the J gene end by 3 bases; junction bases not matched to a gene: 10. J is TRBJ2-3 and V is TRBV2; 8 nucleotides agree with TRBD1. The sample taken for sequencing was blood. This clonotype was sampled from a girl aged 2-15 years with multiple sclerosis. The CDR3 sequence: CAGIKDRGTDTQYF. The CDR3 region has the DNA TGTGCCGGCATAAAAGACAGGGGAACAGATACGCAGTATTTT.